The 27 T cell receptor beta chains below all came from one sample that was sequenced in a study of CD8 T cells in Susac syndrome. Reverse transcription of 0.5 to 1 ug RNA was carried out with random hexamers. TCRdb reprocessed the immunoSEQ multiplex PCR reads with MiXCR, giving one entry per CDR3 protein. The table records about 200,000 distinct CDR3 sequences, about 95% of them present only once. Sequencing used CD4+ T cells from PBMCs. The origin of the receptors is a human donor with multiple sclerosis.

The rearrangement uses TRBV4-1 and TRBJ2-3; TRBD2 might be the D (7 bases). This CDR3 has 18 amino acids. V was shortened by 0 bases and J by 3 bases, with 19 bases between the two germline ends. Germline V gene data show CDR1 as MGHRA and CDR2 as YSYEKL. The CDR3 bases are TGCGCCAGCAGCCAAGATCGGAGGGGAGGGACAACGACAGATACGCAGTATTTT. Translating it yields CASSQDRRGGTTTDTQYF.

This chain links TRBV29-1 with TRBJ1-2; D gene ambiguous. V shed 7 bases and J shed 1 base, with 10 bases lying between them. The CDR3 has 12 residues. Germline values: CDR1 SQVTM, CDR2 ANQGSEA. CDR3: CSDYVGNYGYTF. In DNA, the CDR3 is TGCAGCGATTATGTCGGTAACTATGGCTACACCTTC.

This chain joins TRBV10-3 and TRBJ2-1; 10 bases are a match to TRBD1. This CDR3 spans 14 amino acids. CDR1 is ENHRY, CDR2 SYGVKD, per germline. V lost 2 bases, J lost 10 bases, and 5 bases stayed unmatched. CDR3 protein: CAISELTGGKEQFF. In DNA, the CDR3 is TGTGCCATCAGTGAGCTGACAGGGGGCAAGGAGCAGTTCTTC.

The rearrangement uses TRBV19 and TRBJ2-7; 11 positions agree with TRBD2. The V and J ends lost 3 bases and 2 bases, in that order; junction bases with no gene match: 9. Germline V gene data show CDR1 as LNHDA and CDR2 as SQIVND (reference sequence). The CDR3 loop spans 17 amino acids. The CDR3 sequence is CASSMGLAGGNPYEQYF. CDR3 DNA: TGTGCCAGTAGTATGGGCCTAGCGGGAGGCAACCCCTACGAGCAGTACTTC.

This chain links TRBV11-2 with TRBJ2-7; TRBD2 aligns across 8 bases. V trimming: 5 bases; J trimming: 4 bases; junction bases outside the gene matches: 16. The CDR3 runs 17 residues. Looked up from germline, CDR1 is SGHAT and CDR2 is FQNNGV. This CDR3 reads CASSLKGTGTREYEQYF. Written as DNA, the CDR3 is TGTGCCAGCAGCCTGAAGGGGACCGGGACTAGAGAGTACGAGCAGTACTTC.

This chain links TRBV12-3 or TRBV12-4 with TRBJ2-7, with a tentative D call TRBD1 (5 bases). The V end was cut by 5 bases, the J end by 2 bases, with 16 bases between. The length of the CDR3 is 15 residues. CDR3 DNA: TGTGCCAGCAGTCCAGCGACAGACGGTACCTACGAGCAGTACTTC. Amino acid sequence: CASSPATDGTYEQYF.

V usage is TRBV28 and J usage is TRBJ2-1; no clear D gene. The germline V and J ends were trimmed by 6 bases and 7 bases, with 4 bases remaining between them. Germline V gene sequence: CDR1 MDHEN, CDR2 SYDVKM. The CDR3 sequence is 10 residues long. The CDR3 region is CASSRNEQFF. CDR3 coding DNA: TGTGCCAGCAGCCGAAATGAGCAGTTCTTC.

A single count supports this clonotype. V gene TRBV20-1 combines with J gene TRBJ2-7; TRBD1 matches at 9 bases. The CDR3 has 13 amino acids. Looked up from germline, CDR1 is DFQATT and CDR2 is SNEGSKA (reference sequence). V was pared by 6 bases and J by 5 bases, with 8 bases of the junction left unmatched. The CDR3, as DNA: TGCAGTGCCTCCGGGACAGGGTGGGACGAGCAGTACTTC. This translates into CSASGTGWDEQYF.

The chain is built from TRBV3-1 and TRBJ1-6; maybe TRBD1 (6 bases). Germline V gene sequence: CDR1 LGHDT, CDR2 YNNKEL (reference sequence). With 1 base removed from V and 10 bases from J, the gap between germline ends came to 11 bases. The length of the CDR3 is 14 residues. CDR3 DNA sequence: TGTGCCAGCAGCCAAGGTGGGGACACCTCACCCCTCCACTTT. Translated, it gives CASSQGGDTSPLHF.

The chain recombines TRBV23-1 with TRBJ2-7; D remains ambiguous. Being an ORF, TRBV23-1 has a function that is uncertain. The V and J ends lost 4 bases and 2 bases respectively, with 15 bases between them. The CDR3 sequence is 15 residues long. Here the CDR3 reads CASSRDGFRTYEQYF. CDR3 bases: TGCGCCAGCAGTCGAGATGGGTTTAGGACCTACGAGCAGTACTTC.

V is TRBV20-1 and J is TRBJ1-6; 9 bases map to TRBD1. CDR3 length: 15 amino acids. Germline V gives CDR1 DFQATT, CDR2 SNEGSKA (reference sequence). J gave up 10 bases and V 3 bases, and 10 bases lay outside the gene matches. CDR3: CSARPGQGTGSPLHF. The CDR3 bases are TGCAGTGCTAGGCCGGGACAGGGTACTGGATCACCCCTCCACTTT.

This sequence joins TRBV21-1 and TRBJ1-5. TRBV21-1 constitutes a pseudogene. The CDR3 sequence is 12 residues long. The CDR3 is CASSEENQPQHF. The CDR3 DNA follows: TGTGCCAGCAGCGAGGAAAATCAGCCCCAGCATTTT.

This chain joins TRBV10-3 and TRBJ2-3; D is undetermined. Germline loops: CDR1 ENHRY, CDR2 SYGVKD. Trimming removed 10 bases from V and 6 bases from J, with 14 bases in between. CDR3 length equals 12 residues. The CDR3: CATASLSDTQYF. In nucleotides, the CDR3 is TGTGCCACGGCCTCGTTATCGGATACGCAGTATTTT.

This rearrangement joins TRBV30 to TRBJ1-4; D uncertain. This CDR3 region has 13 residues. Per germline, CDR1 GTSNPN and CDR2 SVGIG (reference sequence). Trimming took 5 bases from V and 8 from J, leaving 15 bases between them. CDR3 DNA sequence: TGTGCCTGGCGTCCACACCTCATAGAAAAACTGTTTTTT. It yields the protein CAWRPHLIEKLFF. Drawing the rest from reference TRBV30 and TRBJ1-4, the complete variable domain is SQTIHQWPATLVQPVGSPLSLECTVEGTSNPNLYWYRQAAGRGLQLLFYSVGIGQISSEVPQNLSASRPQDRQFILSSKKLLLSDSGFYLCAWRPHLIEKLFFGSGTQLSVL.

This chain links TRBV30 with TRBJ1-1, with 12 bases fitting TRBD1. Looked up from germline, CDR1 is GTSNPN and CDR2 is SVGIG (reference sequence). This CDR3 contains 15 residues. Trimming cost V 3 bases and J 2 bases; bases outside gene matches: 4. CDR3 residues: CAWRPGQGANTEAFF. The CDR3 nucleotides are TGTGCCTGGAGACCGGGACAGGGGGCAAACACTGAAGCTTTCTTT.

The chain employs TRBV30 and TRBJ2-5, with D perhaps being TRBD1 or TRBD2 (5 bases each). Trimming stripped 3 bases from V and 4 bases from J, with 15 bases between. The CDR3 contains 14 residues. CDR1 is GTSNPN and CDR2 is SVGIG in the germline V gene (reference sequence). The CDR3 is CAWRPPGTRETQYF. As DNA, the CDR3 is TGTGCCTGGAGGCCACCCGGGACCAGAGAGACCCAGTACTTC.

The chain recombines TRBV20-1 with TRBJ2-1; tentative D call: TRBD2 (6 bases). The CDR3 covers 13 residues. CDR1 and CDR2 from the germline V gene are DFQATT and SNEGSKA (reference sequence). V lost 6 bases and J 9 bases, leaving 18 bases between the germline ends. The CDR3: CSASGTADGEQFF. In DNA form, the CDR3 reads TGCAGTGCCTCCGGGACTGCAGACGGTGAGCAGTTCTTC.

The chain recombines TRBV9 with TRBJ2-1; TRBD2 matches at 9 bases. The CDR3 is 15 residues long. Germline V lookup: CDR1 SGDLS, CDR2 YYNGEE. The ends lost 4 bases at V and 1 base at J; junction bases unmatched: 3. CDR3 in amino acids: CASSRSGSSYNEQFF. The CDR3 DNA follows: TGTGCCAGCAGCCGTAGCGGGAGTTCCTACAATGAGCAGTTCTTC.

As for this clonotype: At one boundary the junction diverges from the germline segment, which might be a read error. The chain carries TRBV6-1 and TRBJ2-7; 9 nucleotides match TRBD1. The CDR3 loop spans 12 amino acids. The germline gives CDR1 MNHNS, CDR2 SASEGT. The CDR3 DNA reads TGTGCCATCGGGACAGGGTCCTCCGAGCAGTACTTC. Residues: CAIGTGSSEQYF.

This clonotype has only one observation. The chain has TRBV15 and TRBJ1-5, with D hard to call. The CDR3 is 17 residues long. V was cut by 0 bases and J by 4 bases, with 16 bases left in between. CDR1 and CDR2 from the germline V gene are LNHNV and YYDKDF (reference sequence). The CDR3 here is CATSRDYGQPGNQPQHF. The CDR3 bases are TGTGCCACCAGCAGAGATTATGGGCAGCCGGGGAATCAGCCCCAGCATTTT.

V gene TRBV2 combines with J gene TRBJ1-1; no clear D gene. V shed 4 bases and J shed 7 bases, with 10 bases lying between them. The germline V gene has CDR1 SNHLY and CDR2 FYNNEI. The CDR3 has 12 residues. The CDR3 region is CASSASGVEAFF. The CDR3 DNA reads TGTGCCAGCAGTGCTTCTGGGGTTGAAGCTTTCTTT.

The rearrangement uses TRBV29-1 and TRBJ2-2, with D perhaps matching TRBD2 (6 bases). Between the trimmed V and J ends, which lost 6 bases and 4 bases, there was a span of 15 bases. CDR3 length: 14 amino acids. Germline CDR1 and CDR2: SQVTM and ANQGSEA. The CDR3: CSVGRLGGTGELFF. In DNA, the CDR3 is TGCAGCGTCGGTAGACTGGGGGGCACCGGGGAGCTGTTTTTT.

The chain uses TRBV6-1 and TRBJ2-7; tentative D call: TRBD2 (7 bases). Trimming took off 7 bases at V and 6 bases at J, with 22 bases between the two ends. The CDR3 extends over 15 amino acids. In germline, CDR1 is MNHNS, CDR2 SASEGT. CDR3 amino acids: CASTEKRGAVGEQYF. CDR3 nucleotide sequence: TGTGCCAGCACCGAAAAACGGGGGGCAGTTGGCGAGCAGTACTTC.

The chain has TRBV28 and TRBJ1-5, with D uncertain. V gave up 7 bases and J gave up 8 bases, with 9 bases separating them. Per the germline V gene, CDR1 is MDHEN and CDR2 is SYDVKM. The CDR3 length is 11 residues. The CDR3 nucleotides read TGTGCCAGCACTTCGAGGGAGCCCCAGCATTTT. Translating gives CASTSREPQHF.

The chain couples TRBV4-2 to TRBJ2-1, with D perhaps TRBD2 (6 bases). Deletions cut 0 bases from V and 0 bases from J, with 12 bases between. This CDR3 is 17 amino acids long. The germline V gene encodes CDR1 LGHNA and CDR2 YNFKEQ. CDR3 sequence: CASSQDSGGSSYNEQFF. Written as DNA, the CDR3 is TGTGCCAGCAGCCAAGATAGCGGAGGGAGCTCCTACAATGAGCAGTTCTTC.

The genes are TRBV3-1 and TRBJ1-1, with 7 bases matching TRBD1. The germline gives CDR1 LGHDT, CDR2 YNNKEL (reference sequence). V gave up 1 base and J gave up 5 bases; unmatched junction bases: 7. This CDR3 has 15 amino acids. The CDR3 DNA reads TGTGCCAGCAGCCAAGGGGACAGCGGTGGGACTGAAGCTTTCTTT. Protein: CASSQGDSGGTEAFF.

The V and J genes are TRBV6-2 or TRBV6-3 and TRBJ2-7; perhaps TRBD1 as D (5 bases). Germline CDR1 and CDR2: MNHEY and SVGEGT. This CDR3 contains 15 residues. Trimming took off 6 bases at V and 0 bases at J, with 15 bases between the two ends. CDR3 bases: TGTGCCAGCAGCACTCCTCCGACAGTCTCCTACGAGCAGTACTTC. Protein: CASSTPPTVSYEQYF.